This T cell receptor (beta chain) originates from a study of beta chain features in type 1 diabetes. Study summary: Age, gender, cell numbers and subset yield matched between patients and controls. Across the samples, approximately 98,000,000 sorted cells were examined in total.

This clone was seen a few times. Its antigen is currently unknown. cDNA synthesis used the whole RNA isolate, giving expressed TCRB sequences. Data came from immunoSEQ multiplex PCR; TCRdb stores just in-frame clones and leaves some out. Of hundreds of thousands of clones listed, around 15% are singletons. The CDR3 has 15 amino acids. The germline CDR1 and CDR2 sequences are SGHAT and FQNNGV. V gave up 1 base and J gave up 4 bases; unmatched junction bases: 4. General observations from the study: cDNA-based reads could over-represent cells with high TCR expression. Researchers report that Type 1 diabetes patients had moderately but significantly shorter TCRB CDR3s across all four CD4+ subsets.

The TCR comes from a man between 18 and 29 years old with type 1 diabetes. The V gene is TRBV11-2, the J gene TRBJ2-3; 8 bases map to TRBD1. The sample comprised naive CD4+ T cells from blood. The CDR3: CASSLVRQGSDTQYF. In DNA, the CDR3 is TGTGCCAGCAGCTTAGTGCGACAGGGGTCAGATACGCAGTATTTT.